Presented here are 28 T cell receptor beta chains from one specimen sequenced in a study of CD8 T cells in ankylosing spondylitis. Findings and limits, study-wide: Blood from ankylosing spondylitis patients appeared to carry a characteristic roughly 8-variant TCR beta motif.

No antigen has been assigned to these receptors. TCRdb recomputed calls from the 5' RACE reads with MiXCR, one row per CDR3 protein. The data hold roughly 700,000 distinct CDR3 sequences, with under 20% observed a single time. Sequencing input: blood, either unsorted or a sorted T cell fraction (not recorded which). All receptors come from a male donor with ankylosing spondylitis.

V gene TRBV5-1 combines with J gene TRBJ2-2; 8 bases match TRBD2. The CDR3 is 18 residues long. V trimming: 4 bases; J trimming: 0 bases; junction bases outside the gene matches: 11. Germline V gives CDR1 SGHRS, CDR2 YFSETQ. The CDR3: CASSPLAGMRTNTGELFF. The CDR3 DNA sequence: TGCGCCAGCAGCCCCTTAGCGGGGATGAGGACGAACACCGGGGAGCTGTTTTTT.

V usage is TRBV2 and J usage is TRBJ2-5; D unclear. V was cut by 7 bases and J by 5 bases, with 11 bases left in between. Per the germline V gene, CDR1 is SNHLY and CDR2 is FYNNEI. There are 12 residues in the CDR3. The CDR3 nucleotides are TGTGCCAGCATCGCTAGTCGGGAGACCCAGTACTTC. Protein sequence: CASIASRETQYF.

The table lists this clonotype with a count of one. The CDR3 spells CASSAGQGGWDQPQHF. CDR3 nucleotides: TGTGCCAGCAGTGCCGGACAGGGAGGTTGGGATCAGCCCCAGCATTTT. V and J are TRBV28 and TRBJ1-5; 8 bases align to TRBD1. Trimming cost V 5 bases and J 5 bases; bases outside gene matches: 11. This CDR3 spans 16 amino acids. Germline V gene data show CDR1 as MDHEN and CDR2 as SYDVKM.

This clonotype has more than one count but fewer than ten. This rearrangement joins TRBV10-2 to TRBJ2-3, with 8 bases that match TRBD2. CDR1 is WSHSY and CDR2 is SAAADI in the germline V gene. The ends lost 7 bases at V and 6 bases at J; junction bases unmatched: 6. This CDR3 spans 13 amino acids. CDR3 DNA sequence: TGCGCCAGCACAGGACGGGGGGGGGATACGCAGTATTTT. Its translation is CASTGRGGDTQYF.

This chain uses TRBV7-8 with TRBJ1-2; D is unclear. Germline assignment: CDR1 SGHVS and CDR2 FQNEAQ. The CDR3 has 15 amino acids. V was clipped by 5 bases and J by 7 bases, with 20 bases between them. The CDR3 DNA is TGTGCCAGCAGCGCAAACAAGTTGGGCAGATCTGGCTACACCTTC. The encoded protein is CASSANKLGRSGYTF.

The chain employs TRBV27 and TRBJ2-3; D is perhaps TRBD1 or TRBD2 (5 bases each). This CDR3 has 16 amino acids. Between the trimmed V and J ends, which lost 4 bases and 2 bases, there was a span of 16 bases. Germline V gives CDR1 MNHEY, CDR2 SMNVEV (reference sequence). CDR3 residues: CASSSYPGGTTDTQYF. For the CDR3, the DNA is TGTGCCAGCAGTTCATATCCTGGGGGAACCACAGATACGCAGTATTTT.

The chain carries TRBV6-2 or TRBV6-3 and TRBJ2-1; D may match TRBD1 or TRBD2 (5 bases each). V was pared by 6 bases and J by 4 bases, with 16 bases between. Germline V gene data show CDR1 as MNHEY and CDR2 as SVGEGT. CDR3 length: 15 amino acids. The CDR3 DNA reads TGTGCCAGCAGCCGGGACCTCGGGGTTTACAATGAGCAGTTCTTC. Translation gives CASSRDLGVYNEQFF.

This chain connects TRBV9 to TRBJ2-2; D may match TRBD1 or TRBD2 (5 bases each). The CDR3 runs to 17 residues. The V and J ends lost 0 bases and 0 bases respectively, with 12 bases between them. The germline V gene has CDR1 SGDLS and CDR2 YYNGEE. The CDR3 DNA follows: TGTGCCAGCAGCGTAGTAGGGACCCCAGCGAACACCGGGGAGCTGTTTTTT. Protein: CASSVVGTPANTGELFF. The whole variable domain, remainder taken from reference TRBV9 and TRBJ2-2, is DSGVTQTPKHLITATGQRVTLRCSPRSGDLSVYWYQQSLDQGLQFLIQYYNGEERAKGNILERFSAQQFPDLHSELNLSSLELGDSALYFCASSVVGTPANTGELFFGEGSRLTVL.

This clonotype was observed a few times. The genes are TRBV9 and TRBJ2-1; TRBD1 matches 8 bases. Looked up from germline, CDR1 is SGDLS and CDR2 is YYNGEE. The V gene end was trimmed by 0 bases and the J gene end by 8 bases; junction bases not matched to a gene: 10. This CDR3 is 16 amino acids long. Here the CDR3 reads CASSVEGQGAVYEQFF. The CDR3 DNA reads TGTGCCAGCAGCGTAGAGGGGCAGGGGGCGGTTTATGAGCAGTTCTTC.

V is TRBV9 and J is TRBJ1-2, with 7 bases fitting TRBD1. Looked up from germline, CDR1 is SGDLS and CDR2 is YYNGEE. This CDR3 is 15 amino acids long. The ends lost 4 bases at V and 5 bases at J; junction bases unmatched: 11. The CDR3: CASSTDDRAIYGYTF. In DNA form, the CDR3 reads TGTGCCAGCAGCACAGACGACAGGGCGATATATGGCTACACCTTC.

This clonotype was recorded a few times. V is TRBV20-1 and J is TRBJ1-3; D might be TRBD1 (5 bases). Trimming took off 3 bases at V and 0 bases at J, with 6 bases between the two ends. Germline CDR1 reads DFQATT; CDR2 reads SNEGSKA (reference sequence). The CDR3 consists of 13 residues. In DNA form, the CDR3 reads TGCAGTGCTAGGACAGCCTCTGGAAACACCATATATTTT. Encoded protein: CSARTASGNTIYF.

This chain joins TRBV5-1 and TRBJ2-1, with D perhaps matching TRBD2 (6 bases). The CDR3 consists of 16 residues. The ends were cut back, 0 bases at V and 4 bases at J, with 14 bases in the middle. CDR1 is SGHRS, CDR2 YFSETQ, per germline. CDR3 region: CASSLAGRERYNEQFF. Here the CDR3 DNA reads TGCGCCAGCAGCTTGGCGGGACGGGAGCGATACAATGAGCAGTTCTTC.

This clonotype was seen at least ten times. The chain employs TRBV29-1 and TRBJ2-7; 7 bases agree with TRBD2. CDR3 length: 12 residues. Trimming removed 4 bases from V and 2 bases from J; junction bases left unmatched: 2. Germline-derived CDR1 and CDR2 are SQVTM and ANQGSEA. In nucleotides, the CDR3 is TGCAGCGTTGGCGGGACTACCTACGAGCAGTACTTC. It specifies CSVGGTTYEQYF.

This clonotype turned up a few times. V and J are TRBV27 and TRBJ2-7; D is tentatively TRBD1 or TRBD2 (5 bases each). The CDR3 is 15 amino acids. In germline, CDR1 is MNHEY, CDR2 SMNVEV (reference sequence). Trimming stripped 8 bases from V and 3 bases from J, with 20 bases between. The CDR3 sequence is CASRPRDPLIYEQYF. DNA of the CDR3: TGTGCCAGCCGGCCGAGGGACCCGCTGATCTACGAGCAGTACTTC.

The V gene is TRBV20-1, the J gene TRBJ2-7, with a possible D match to TRBD2 (5 bases). CDR3 size: 13 residues. Trimming left V 0 bases short and J 3 bases short, with 9 bases between. Germline V gives CDR1 DFQATT, CDR2 SNEGSKA (reference sequence). CDR3: CSARDKGVYEQYF. The CDR3 DNA follows: TGCAGTGCTAGAGATAAGGGAGTCTACGAGCAGTACTTC.

This clonotype turned up a few times. V and J are TRBV9 and TRBJ2-7; D possibly uses TRBD1 or TRBD2 (5 bases each). Germline lookup yields CDR1 SGDLS and CDR2 YYNGEE. CDR3 length: 13 residues. Trimming pared 4 bases from V and 5 bases from J, leaving 13 bases between. For the CDR3, the DNA is TGTGCCAGCAGCACCGGGGACCTCCACGAGCAGTACTTC. Amino acids: CASSTGDLHEQYF.

The chain links TRBV20-1 to TRBJ2-3; 11 bases line up with TRBD2. With V trimmed by 5 bases and J by 1 base, 5 bases remained unmatched. CDR1 is DFQATT and CDR2 is SNEGSKA in the germline V gene (reference sequence). The CDR3 covers 15 residues. CDR3 DNA sequence: TGCAGTGCTCCCCGGACTAGCGGGCGCACAGATACGCAGTATTTT. It yields the protein CSAPRTSGRTDTQYF.

This chain connects TRBV25-1 to TRBJ2-7, with D perhaps matching TRBD2 (5 bases). Germline loops: CDR1 MGHDK, CDR2 SYGVNS. V shed 3 bases and J shed 5 bases, with 17 bases lying between them. The CDR3 runs to 15 residues. The chain's CDR3 is CASSDSLRGRNEQYF. The CDR3 nucleotides are TGTGCCAGCAGTGACTCTCTCCGGGGAAGGAACGAGCAGTACTTC.

The rearrangement links TRBV5-5 to TRBJ2-7; D is undetermined. Germline V gene lookup returns CDR1 SGHKS and CDR2 YYEKEE (reference sequence). The length of the CDR3 is 13 residues. Between the trimmed V and J ends, which lost 4 bases and 2 bases, there was a span of 10 bases. Here the CDR3 DNA reads TGTGCCAGCAGCCGTGATTCAGCCTACGAGCAGTACTTC. It yields the protein CASSRDSAYEQYF. The full variable domain, in which reference TRBV5-5 and TRBJ2-7 provide the parts outside the CDR3, is DAGVTQSPTHLIKTRGQQVTLRCSPISGHKSVSWYQQVLGQGPQFIFQYYEKEERGRGNFPDRFSARQFPNYSSELNVNALLLGDSALYLCASSRDSAYEQYFGPGTRLTVT.

In its sample, this clonotype was seen a few times. The chain joins TRBV4-1 to TRBJ2-3; D remains unclear. Germline CDR1 reads MGHRA; CDR2 reads YSYEKL. V was clipped by 1 base and J by 11 bases, with 13 bases between them. This CDR3 region has 13 residues. The CDR3 coding sequence is TGCGCCAGCAGCCAAGTAGATTTAGGAAGGCAGTATTTT. This encodes CASSQVDLGRQYF.

This clonotype was picked up many times. This rearrangement joins TRBV20-1 to TRBJ2-2; weak D call: TRBD2 (5 bases). The germline V gene has CDR1 DFQATT and CDR2 SNEGSKA (reference sequence). The CDR3 loop spans 15 amino acids. The V gene lost 0 bases and the J gene lost 6 bases, with 14 bases spanning the gap. The CDR3 nucleotides read TGCAGTGCTAGAGATCGCAGGACTCCCTCCGGGGAGCTGTTTTTT. Protein: CSARDRRTPSGELFF.

This clonotype was counted at least ten times. J is TRBJ2-7 and V is TRBV12-3 or TRBV12-4, with D perhaps assigned TRBD1 or TRBD2 (6 bases each). The CDR3 has 16 amino acids. V lost 2 bases to trimming and J lost 0 bases, with 14 bases between them. The CDR3 DNA follows: TGTGCCAGCAGTTTATCTTCCGGGGGCTACTCCTACGAGCAGTACTTC. Protein product: CASSLSSGGYSYEQYF.

This clonotype has ten or more counts. The chain combines TRBV6-5 with TRBJ2-6; 8 bases are shared with TRBD1. The V and J ends lost 4 bases and 3 bases, in that order; junction bases with no gene match: 11. Per the germline V gene, CDR1 is MNHEY and CDR2 is SVGAGI. There are 18 residues in the CDR3. The CDR3 coding sequence is TGTGCCAGCAGTTCCTCAGGGGGCGGGCTCATTGGGGCCAACGTCCTGACTTTC. Amino acids: CASSSSGGGLIGANVLTF.

This clonotype was seen a handful of times. The J gene is TRBJ1-1, the V gene TRBV14; D unclear. The CDR3 totals 12 residues. V lost 4 bases and J 5 bases, leaving 8 bases between the germline ends. Germline V CDR1 and CDR2: SGHDN, FVKESK. The CDR3 here is CASSPIATEAFF. For the CDR3, the DNA is TGTGCCAGCAGCCCCATTGCTACTGAAGCTTTCTTT.

The V gene is TRBV20-1, the J gene TRBJ2-7; the D gene is possibly TRBD1 (5 bases). Trimming left V 6 bases short and J 4 bases short, with 22 bases between. The CDR3 loop spans 15 amino acids. In germline, CDR1 is DFQATT, CDR2 SNEGSKA (reference sequence). CDR3 protein: CSAQGRRWGGYEQYF. The CDR3 region has the DNA TGCAGTGCCCAAGGTCGTCGCTGGGGCGGATACGAGCAGTACTTC.

Here the CDR3 reads CASSYFSHNQPQHF. CDR3 DNA sequence: TGTGCCAGCAGTTACTTCTCCCACAATCAGCCCCAGCATTTT. The rearrangement uses TRBV6-2 or TRBV6-3 and TRBJ1-5; D uncertain. Germline V gene lookup returns CDR1 MNHEY and CDR2 SVGEGT. The CDR3 runs to 14 residues. Trimming pared 1 base from V and 3 bases from J, leaving 7 bases between.

The table lists this clonotype with a few counts. The chain uses TRBV24-1 and TRBJ2-1; the D gene could be TRBD1 or TRBD2 (5 bases each). The germline V gene encodes CDR1 KGHDR and CDR2 SFDVKD. V was pared by 10 bases and J by 7 bases, with 22 bases between. The CDR3 totals 15 residues. DNA of the CDR3: TGTGCCACAGGTGAGCGGACAACTAATACGAATGAGCAGTTCTTC. Its translation is CATGERTTNTNEQFF.

The chain recombines TRBV12-3 or TRBV12-4 with TRBJ2-7, with D perhaps matching TRBD1 (5 bases). This CDR3 is 13 amino acids long. Trimming removed 8 bases at V and 4 bases at J, with 15 bases between. In DNA form, the CDR3 reads TGTGCCAGCCAGAGTCAGACAGAATACGAGCAGTACTTC. Its protein product is CASQSQTEYEQYF.